These 2 T cell receptor beta chains share one sample of origin, sequenced in a study of molecular identifiers for immune sequencing clone quantification. TCRdb re-derived calls from the PCR reads in MiXCR, one entry per CDR3 protein. The sample includes about 320,000 distinct CDR3 sequences, roughly 23% of them seen just once. Sequenced sample: naive CD8+ T cells from blood, with Jurkat cell RNA spiked in. The subset is: FACS-sorted CD8+CD4-CCR7+CD45RA+ naive T cells. The receptors were sampled from a human donor in good health. Some libraries in this study had Jurkat cell RNA spiked in.

V gene TRBV30 combines with J gene TRBJ2-3; 12 nucleotides align to TRBD2. The CDR3 runs 19 residues. Germline CDR1 GTSNPN, CDR2 SVGIG (reference sequence). The trim removed 3 bases at V and 1 base at J, leaving 14 bases unmatched. CDR3 in DNA: TGTGCCTGGAGAACGACTAGCGGGGGCCTCTATCTACGCACAGATACGCAGTATTTT. Residues: CAWRTTSGGLYLRTDTQYF.

This clonotype showed up many times. The chain combines TRBV7-9 with TRBJ2-7, with D maybe TRBD2 (6 bases). Looked up from germline, CDR1 is SEHNR and CDR2 is FQNEAQ (reference sequence). The CDR3 totals 14 residues. With 7 bases removed from V and 7 bases from J, the gap between germline ends came to 20 bases. Here the CDR3 reads CASTLTYLEGEQYF. CDR3 DNA: TGTGCCAGCACCCTCACCTACTTGGAGGGGGAGCAGTACTTC.